The 26 T cell receptor beta chains below all came from one sample that was sequenced in a study of shared clonotypes between healthy human individuals. The table came from immunoSEQ multiplex PCR; TCRdb's copy has only in-frame clones and leaves some out. The sample includes around 700,000 clones, around three quarters of them seen just once. Material: memory CD4+ T cells sorted from blood. Subset here: CD45RA-negative fraction. Receptors were obtained from a woman in her twenties or thirties in good health.

The rearrangement uses TRBV5-1 and TRBJ2-6; unclear D gene. The germline V and J ends were trimmed by 4 bases and 4 bases, with 9 bases remaining between them. The germline V gene encodes CDR1 SGHRS and CDR2 YFSETQ. The CDR3 totals 14 residues. The CDR3 bases are TGCGCCAGCAGCCGGGCGGCGGGGGCCAACGTCCTGACTTTC. It encodes CASSRAAGANVLTF.

The chain joins TRBV4-1 to TRBJ1-2; D is possibly TRBD1 (5 bases). This CDR3 contains 15 residues. The V end was cut by 0 bases, the J end by 4 bases, with 12 bases between. In germline, CDR1 is MGHRA, CDR2 YSYEKL. CDR3 residues: CASSQDPGRTYGYTF. CDR3 DNA sequence: TGCGCCAGCAGCCAAGATCCAGGGCGGACCTATGGCTACACCTTC.

CDR3 loop: CASSSPQGANTGELFF. For the CDR3, the DNA is TGTGCCAGCAGCTCTCCACAGGGAGCGAACACCGGGGAGCTGTTTTTT. The chain recombines TRBV7-9 with TRBJ2-2, with D perhaps TRBD1 (6 bases). The V gene lost 4 bases and the J gene lost 0 bases, with 12 bases spanning the gap. Germline lookup yields CDR1 SEHNR and CDR2 FQNEAQ (reference sequence). The CDR3 has 16 amino acids.

The J gene is TRBJ2-1, the V gene TRBV28; 11 bases are shared with TRBD2. The trim removed 7 bases at V and 6 bases at J, leaving 8 bases unmatched. The length of the CDR3 is 15 residues. Germline V CDR1 and CDR2: MDHEN, SYDVKM. CDR3 sequence (DNA): TGTGCCAGCATGGGTAGCGGGAGGGCCTTCAATGAGCAGTTCTTC. Translation gives CASMGSGRAFNEQFF.

The chain has TRBV9 and TRBJ2-7; 8 nucleotides agree with TRBD1. The trim removed 4 bases at V and 2 bases at J, leaving 5 bases unmatched. CDR3 length: 14 amino acids. The V gene's germline CDR1 is SGDLS and CDR2 YYNGEE. The CDR3 nucleotides are TGTGCCAGCAGCTTGACAGGGGAAGCCTACGAGCAGTACTTC. It is translated as CASSLTGEAYEQYF. Combining the CDR3 with reference TRBV9 and TRBJ2-7 gives the whole variable domain DSGVTQTPKHLITATGQRVTLRCSPRSGDLSVYWYQQSLDQGLQFLIQYYNGEERAKGNILERFSAQQFPDLHSELNLSSLELGDSALYFCASSLTGEAYEQYFGPGTRLTVT.

The chain uses TRBV30 and TRBJ2-5, with TRBD2 matching over 7 bases. Germline CDR1 GTSNPN, CDR2 SVGIG (reference sequence). The CDR3 totals 16 residues. V shed 2 bases, J shed 4 bases, and the junction held 13 bases outside the gene matches. The CDR3 loop reads CAWSFGLGALGETQYF. The CDR3, as DNA: TGTGCCTGGAGTTTCGGACTAGGGGCCTTAGGAGAGACCCAGTACTTC. The full variable domain, with the rest looked up from reference TRBV30 and TRBJ2-5, is SQTIHQWPATLVQPVGSPLSLECTVEGTSNPNLYWYRQAAGRGLQLLFYSVGIGQISSEVPQNLSASRPQDRQFILSSKKLLLSDSGFYLCAWSFGLGALGETQYFGPGTRLLVL.

The chain uses TRBV7-3 and TRBJ2-1; D remains unclear. Deletions cut 5 bases from V and 0 bases from J, with 14 bases between. Germline lookup yields CDR1 SGHTA and CDR2 FQGTGA. The CDR3 is 16 amino acids. CDR3 nucleotides: TGTGCCAGCAGCCGGCGGTCGCTGAGCTCCTACAATGAGCAGTTCTTC. As protein: CASSRRSLSSYNEQFF.

The rearrangement uses TRBV27 and TRBJ2-7, with 9 bases that match TRBD2. CDR1 and CDR2 (germline): MNHEY, SMNVEV (reference sequence). Losses at the gene ends were 6 bases for V and 3 bases for J; bases not matched to a gene: 12. CDR3 length equals 16 residues. As DNA, the CDR3 is TGTGCCAGCAGCAAAATCTCTAGCGGGAAAAGCTACGAGCAGTACTTC. Residues: CASSKISSGKSYEQYF.

The gene calls are TRBV19 and TRBJ1-2, with 7 bases fitting TRBD1. J gave up 4 bases and V 6 bases, and 11 bases lay outside the gene matches. CDR1 is LNHDA and CDR2 is SQIVND in the germline V gene (reference sequence). This CDR3 contains 15 residues. The CDR3 is CASRARGEDIYGYTF. For the CDR3, the DNA is TGTGCCAGTAGGGCCAGGGGGGAAGACATCTATGGCTACACCTTC.

The V call is TRBV6-1, the J call TRBJ1-1, with 7 positions matching TRBD1. The J segment lost 5 bases and the V segment lost 5 bases, leaving 11 bases of the junction unmatched. Germline-derived CDR1 and CDR2 are MNHNS and SASEGT. The CDR3 is 15 amino acids. In DNA, the CDR3 is TGTGCCAGCAGTACTCGACAGGGTCGGGTTACTGAAGCTTTCTTT. Its protein product is CASSTRQGRVTEAFF.

CDR3 amino acids: CASSPTGPPREQYF. The CDR3 DNA reads TGTGCCAGCAGCCCGACAGGCCCCCCACGCGAGCAGTACTTC. The rearrangement uses TRBV7-6 and TRBJ2-7, with D perhaps TRBD1 (6 bases). Germline CDR1 is SGHVS and CDR2 is FNYEAQ. This CDR3 comprises 14 residues. Trimming removed 5 bases at V and 6 bases at J, with 17 bases between.

The chain joins TRBV5-5 to TRBJ2-7, with 9 nucleotides matching TRBD1. V lost 5 bases to trimming and J lost 5 bases; unmatched junction nucleotides: 11. Germline V lookup: CDR1 SGHKS, CDR2 YYEKEE (reference sequence). The CDR3 consists of 15 residues. CDR3 sequence: CASRLRGTGTHEQYF. The CDR3 DNA follows: TGTGCCAGCAGGCTCAGGGGGACAGGGACCCACGAGCAGTACTTC.

The chain couples TRBV9 to TRBJ2-3; 12 positions agree with TRBD2. The CDR3 contains 17 residues. J gave up 4 bases and V 4 bases, and 10 bases lay outside the gene matches. CDR1 is SGDLS and CDR2 is YYNGEE in the germline V gene. CDR3 amino acids: CASSTQTSGSGADTQYF. The CDR3 region has the DNA TGTGCCAGCAGCACACAGACTAGCGGGAGTGGGGCAGATACGCAGTATTTT.

This clone was detected once. This rearrangement joins TRBV28 to TRBJ2-1; 8 bases are a match to TRBD2. The CDR3 length is 14 residues. Germline values: CDR1 MDHEN, CDR2 SYDVKM. The ends lost 6 bases at V and 6 bases at J; junction bases unmatched: 7. Written as DNA, the CDR3 is TGTGCCAGCAGCCCGGGACTAGACCCCAATGAGCAGTTCTTC. It codes for CASSPGLDPNEQFF.

In this sample, this clone turned up a few times. A junction boundary mismatches the germline segment, possibly from a read error. The gene calls are TRBV5-1 and TRBJ1-3; D unclear. The CDR3 length is 14 residues. Germline-derived CDR1 and CDR2 are SGHRS and YFSETQ. This CDR3 is CASSEDLSGSTIYF. CDR3 nucleotide sequence: TGCGCCAGCAGCGAGGACCTCTCTGGAAGCACCATATATTTT.

This chain joins TRBV19 and TRBJ1-2, with TRBD1 as a possible D gene (5 bases). Germline CDR1 reads LNHDA; CDR2 reads SQIVND (reference sequence). The CDR3 totals 12 residues. V was clipped by 5 bases and J by 7 bases, with 11 bases between them. The chain's CDR3 is CASSFGTTGYTF. The CDR3 DNA reads TGTGCCAGTAGTTTCGGGACTACTGGCTACACCTTC.

V usage is TRBV28 and J usage is TRBJ2-3, with D possibly matching TRBD1 (5 bases). The CDR3 runs 15 residues. V lost 5 bases to trimming and J lost 2 bases, with 14 bases between them. The germline V gene has CDR1 MDHEN and CDR2 SYDVKM. The CDR3 loop reads CASSGARYNTDTQYF. For the CDR3, the DNA is TGTGCCAGCAGTGGGGCTAGGTATAACACAGATACGCAGTATTTT. The variable domain in full, with the rest retrieved from reference TRBV28 and TRBJ2-3, is DVKVTQSSRYLVKRTGEKVFLECVQDMDHENMFWYRQDPGLGLRLIYFSYDVKMKEKGDIPEGYSVSREKKERFSLILESASTNQTSMYLCASSGARYNTDTQYFGPGTRLTVL.

The chain couples TRBV28 to TRBJ1-5; TRBD1 is a possible D gene (6 bases). V dropped 6 bases and J dropped 4 bases, with 10 bases sitting between them. This CDR3 region has 13 residues. CDR1 is MDHEN, CDR2 SYDVKM, per germline. The CDR3 DNA follows: TGTGCCAGCAGCCGGGACAAGAATCAGCCCCAGCATTTT. This encodes CASSRDKNQPQHF.

This chain links TRBV7-6 with TRBJ1-1; D unresolved. The CDR3 sequence is 14 residues long. The germline V and J ends were trimmed by 7 bases and 1 base, with 13 bases remaining between them. Germline loops: CDR1 SGHVS, CDR2 FNYEAQ. CDR3 coding DNA: TGTGCCAGCAAGGCCGGGTCGGCGAACACTGAAGCTTTCTTT. It yields the protein CASKAGSANTEAFF.

The chain joins TRBV4-1 to TRBJ1-4; weak D call: TRBD1 (5 bases). The ends were cut back, 0 bases at V and 4 bases at J, with 12 bases in the middle. This CDR3 has 16 amino acids. Looked up from germline, CDR1 is MGHRA and CDR2 is YSYEKL. The CDR3 sequence: CASSQDKRQGNEKLFF. CDR3 sequence (DNA): TGCGCCAGCAGCCAAGATAAACGGCAGGGTAATGAAAAACTGTTTTTT.

This clone was recorded a few times. The genes are TRBV19 and TRBJ1-2, with a possible D match to TRBD1 (6 bases). This CDR3 comprises 14 residues. Germline V gene data show CDR1 as LNHDA and CDR2 as SQIVND (reference sequence). Deletions cut 8 bases from V and 4 bases from J, with 17 bases between. CDR3 DNA sequence: TGTGCCAGTCGCCCCATGGACAGAGCCTATGGCTACACCTTC. As protein: CASRPMDRAYGYTF.

The chain employs TRBV29-1 and TRBJ2-1; 7 nucleotides agree with TRBD2. This CDR3 comprises 12 residues. CDR1 SQVTM and CDR2 ANQGSEA come from the germline V gene. The junction had 3 bases not matched to a gene; V was cut back by 4 bases and J by 6 bases. CDR3: CSVVGTINEQFF. Here the CDR3 DNA reads TGCAGCGTTGTTGGGACTATCAATGAGCAGTTCTTC.

The chain combines TRBV29-1 with TRBJ1-1; no definite D call. V was trimmed by 7 bases and J by 5 bases, leaving 23 bases between them. Germline CDR1 and CDR2: SQVTM and ANQGSEA. The CDR3 totals 15 residues. The CDR3 coding sequence is TGCAGCGGGGGAAGTGCGAGAAGTGGAAGGACTGAAGCTTTCTTT. Translating gives CSGGSARSGRTEAFF.

The genes are TRBV6-1 and TRBJ1-4; no reliable D call. This CDR3 region has 14 residues. With 7 bases removed from V and 5 bases from J, the gap between germline ends came to 14 bases. CDR1 is MNHNS and CDR2 is SASEGT in the germline V gene. CDR3 residues: CASKEGLGNEKLFF. The CDR3 nucleotides are TGTGCCAGCAAAGAGGGCTTAGGAAATGAAAAACTGTTTTTT.

This chain links TRBV5-1 with TRBJ2-5, with TRBD1 identical over 9 bases. The CDR3 covers 15 residues. The germline gives CDR1 SGHRS, CDR2 YFSETQ. The V segment lost 4 bases and the J segment 5 bases; nucleotides outside the gene matches: 9. CDR3 nucleotides: TGCGCCAGCAGCAGGACAGGGGCCTCAGGGGAGACCCAGTACTTC. As protein: CASSRTGASGETQYF.

The table lists this clone with a count of one. The rearrangement links TRBV2 to TRBJ1-4; no reliable D call. CDR3 length: 15 residues. Germline V lookup: CDR1 SNHLY, CDR2 FYNNEI. Trimming stripped 2 bases from V and 7 bases from J, with 14 bases between. For the CDR3, the DNA is TGTGCCAGCAGTGAACGACCAGATCCGAGTGAAAAACTGTTTTTT. It encodes CASSERPDPSEKLFF.